A selection of T cell receptor beta chains follows, all from one sample in a study of blood T cells in healthy people across ages. TCRdb independently ran MiXCR on the 5' RACE reads; one entry per CDR3 protein. This sample has about 640,000 distinct CDR3 sequences; approximately 30% occur once, and the top ten carry 15% to 18%. Specimen: blood. These receptor sequences come from a woman over 75 in good health. Both conserved end residues are part of each CDR3. The D gene is left open where the match is weak. Rows give clone size only sometimes, using once, few, many, or a class for an expanded clone.

TRBJ1-2 TRBD1 - TRBV6-5 CASSYVGTGNYGYTF TGTGCCAGCAGTTACGTCGGGACAGGGAACTATGGCTACACCTTC
TRBJ2-7 - few TRBV5-4 CASRRDKSSYNEQYF TGTGCCAGCAGACGGGACAAGAGCTCCTACAATGAGCAGTACTTC
TRBJ2-2 TRBD1 - TRBV20-1 CSAQITGGTGELFF TGCAGTGCTCAGATTACAGGGGGAACCGGGGAGCTGTTTTTT
TRBJ2-3 - many TRBV20-1 CSARRARTNTDTQYF TGCAGTGCTAGACGGGCTAGGACTAACACAGATACGCAGTATTTT
TRBJ1-2 - few TRBV19 CASRQQGHYGYTF TGTGCCAGTAGACAACAGGGTCACTATGGCTACACCTTC
TRBJ2-1 - many TRBV30 CAWNIYHGYEQFF TGTGCCTGGAACATTTATCATGGCTATGAGCAGTTCTTC
TRBJ1-2 TRBD1 few TRBV3-1 CASSRRTGGNGYTF TGTGCCAGCAGCCGCCGGACAGGGGGCAATGGCTACACCTTC
TRBJ2-5 TRBD2 many TRBV20-1 CSARTSGDKTQYF TGCAGTGCCCGTACTAGCGGGGATAAGACCCAGTACTTC
TRBJ2-5 TRBD2 once TRBV5-1 CASSLALLRLAGTRWETQYF TGCGCCAGCAGCTTGGCTCTTTTGAGACTAGCGGGGACGAGATGGGAGACCCAGTACTTC
TRBJ2-7 - - TRBV28 CASTNRASGAQYF TGTGCCAGCACTAACAGGGCCTCGGGGGCCCAGTACTTC
TRBJ2-5 - many TRBV4-1 CASSQDLASQETQYF TGCGCCAGCAGCCAAGATCTGGCCAGCCAAGAGACCCAGTACTTC
TRBJ2-6 - few TRBV4-3 CASSQERTGANVLTF TGCGCCAGCAGCCAAGAGAGAACCGGGGCCAACGTCCTGACTTTC
TRBJ2-5 - many TRBV28 CASSLGRVPETQYF TGTGCCAGCAGTTTAGGCAGGGTCCCCGAGACCCAGTACTTC
TRBJ2-5 TRBD1 many TRBV20-1 CSAAYSGTGLQETQYF TGCAGTGCGGCGTACTCCGGGACAGGGTTGCAAGAGACCCAGTACTTC
TRBJ2-3 - - TRBV7-9 CASSFTAGPTDTQYF TGTGCCAGCAGCTTCACGGCGGGGCCCACAGATACGCAGTATTTT
TRBJ2-5 TRBD2 many TRBV7-7 CASSSLAGAGETQYF TGTGCTAGCAGCTCTCTAGCGGGAGCCGGGGAGACCCAGTACTTC
TRBJ1-5 - many TRBV3-1 CASSRSGGRGQPQHF TGTGCCAGCAGCCGAAGCGGGGGTCGGGGTCAGCCCCAGCATTTT
TRBJ2-3 - many TRBV5-1 CASSLDGPPTDTQYF TGCGCAAGCAGCTTGGATGGGCCTCCAACAGATACGCAGTATTTT
TRBJ1-2 TRBD1 many TRBV19 CASSGGQGSPSGYTF TGTGCCAGTAGTGGCGGACAGGGATCACCCTCTGGCTACACCTTC
TRBJ1-1 - - TRBV12-3/TRBV12-4 CASSFLGRVNTEAFF TGTGCCAGCAGTTTTTTGGGGCGAGTCAACACTGAAGCTTTCTTT
TRBJ1-6 TRBD1 many TRBV20-1 CSARDKGTGNSPLHF TGCAGTGCTAGAGATAAGGGGACAGGGAATTCACCCCTCCACTTT
TRBJ2-7 - many TRBV5-1 CASSLAVTSYEQYF TGCGCCAGCAGCTTGGCCGTCACCTCCTACGAGCAGTACTTC
TRBJ2-6 TRBD1 - TRBV9 CASSDRDRAALSGANVLTF TGTGCCAGCAGCGACCGGGACAGGGCCGCCCTGTCTGGGGCCAACGTCCTGACTTTC
TRBJ2-2 TRBD2 - TRBV27 CASSYGLAGGINTGELFF TGTGCCAGCAGTTACGGACTAGCGGGGGGGATCAACACCGGGGAGCTGTTTTTT
TRBJ1-5 TRBD1 many TRBV20-1 CSAVGDRDNQPQHF TGCAGTGCTGTTGGGGACAGGGACAATCAGCCCCAGCATTTT
TRBJ1-2 - - TRBV15 CATSRDYQDYGYTF TGTGCCACCAGCAGAGATTACCAGGACTATGGCTACACCTTC
TRBJ2-4 TRBD2 - TRBV6-6 CASSYSGGNAKNIQYF TGTGCCAGCAGTTACTCCGGGGGGAACGCCAAAAACATTCAGTACTTC